This TCR beta chain emerged from a study of T cell responses to AZD1222 COVID-19 vaccine. Study findings and constraints: Spike-specific TCR repertoires showed rising breadth and depth after two AZD1222 doses.

The assay was immunoSEQ multiplex PCR, and TCRdb's table has in-frame clones only and misses some. This sample has 200,000 or so clones, with 94% found just once. Regarding this clone: What it binds is unknown.

The V gene lost 2 bases and the J gene lost 0 bases, with 7 bases spanning the gap. CDR1 is MNHNY, CDR2 SVGAGI, per germline (reference sequence). This CDR3 has 14 residues. V is TRBV6-6 and J is TRBJ2-5, with a possible D match to TRBD1 (5 bases). The receptor comes from an adult in good health. The starting material was peripheral blood, obtained on day 0 of AZD1222 vaccination. The CDR3 nucleotides read TGTGCCAGCAGTTACGGGGCCTACCAAGAGACCCAGTACTTC. As protein: CASSYGAYQETQYF.